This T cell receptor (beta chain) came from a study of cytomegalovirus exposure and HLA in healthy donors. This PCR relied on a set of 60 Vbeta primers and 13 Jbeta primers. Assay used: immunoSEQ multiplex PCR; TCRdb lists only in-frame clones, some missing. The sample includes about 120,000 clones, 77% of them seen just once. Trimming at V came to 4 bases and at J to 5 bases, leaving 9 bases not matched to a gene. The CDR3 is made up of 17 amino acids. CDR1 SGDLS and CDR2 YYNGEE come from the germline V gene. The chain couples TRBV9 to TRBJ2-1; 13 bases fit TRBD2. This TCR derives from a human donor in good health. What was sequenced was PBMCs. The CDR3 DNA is TGTGCCAGCAGCCAATCTGTGGGGACTAGCGGGAACAATGAGCAGTTCTTC. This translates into CASSQSVGTSGNNEQFF.